This T cell receptor beta chain was recovered during a study of T cell repertoires in cytomegalovirus infection. For the study at large: Matching HLA type and CMV infection were both indicated by public TCR beta signatures.

The V gene end was trimmed by 3 bases and the J gene end by 5 bases; junction bases not matched to a gene: 16. Germline V gene data show CDR1 as SGHTA and CDR2 as FQGNSA. The CDR3 spans 18 residues. Note on this clonotype: Its target is unknown.

TCRdb ran MiXCR on the reads and lists one entry per CDR3 protein. The table shows around 570,000 distinct CDR3 sequences, with 35% to 50% occurring only once. Overall study findings and caveats: HLA-C-restricted CMV-specific TCR beta clonotypes were dominant in the ex vivo response.

The sequencing used cultured PBMCs, collected from culture after CMV antigen stimulation. The receptor was isolated from a human donor in good health (CMV status not recorded). Some clones in this sample may be carry-over from other donors' samples. V is TRBV7-2 and J is TRBJ2-3; 8 bases align to TRBD2. Here the CDR3 DNA reads TGTGCCAGCAGCTTGGAAGCGGGAGTAATTAGGGTGGGAGATACGCAGTATTTT. This encodes CASSLEAGVIRVGDTQYF.